Described below is a single T cell receptor beta chain sequence and its context. Its antigen is currently not known. No much larger clone exists at a distance of one base, and base qualities are not known. Library generation was performed with 5' RACE. Sequencing instrument: Illumina HiSeq 2500. A second PCR of roughly 7 to 11 cycles was performed with a sample-barcoded 5' primer and a J-beta primer mix. Each TCR beta cDNA molecule received a unique molecular identifier from a template-switch 5' adaptor carrying 12 random nucleotides. Each sample yielded at least 2.5 million CDR3-containing paired-end reads. All of the RNA was converted into first-strand cDNA using the Mint cDNA synthesis kit, with a TRBC-specific oligonucleotide serving as the primer. All cDNA was treated with uracil-DNA glycosylase and then went through a first 18-cycle PCR with the universal primers M1SS and BC2_uni_R. On the authors' methods: Normalization of each sample was performed by random selection of 1 million high-quality reads, each carrying a distinct molecular identifier. Instead of being binned into consensus sequences, reads with shared molecular identifiers were discarded. MiTCR, with a Q25 quality threshold and the strictest error-elimination algorithm, was used for CDR3 identification, clonotype clustering and error correction. A nonparametric unseen species model with Euler transformation was used to estimate lower-bound total TCR beta diversity. TCRdb reran the public reads through fastp at Q25 and MiXCR, keeping productive beta chains. Rows are combined by CDR3 protein, so each entry shows the most common genes and DNA. The V and J calls here are based on TCRdb, not the publication. This sample is represented by 790,000 or so distinct CDR3 sequences; about half of them were singletons. Around 18% of the sample is in the top ten clones.

Systemically healthy Caucasian individuals from Russia, 39 in total and aged roughly 6 to 95 years, were included as donors. About 9.8 milliliters of peripheral blood were drawn from each donor into EDTA-treated Vacutainer tubes. PBMCs were isolated by Ficoll-Paque density-gradient centrifugation, with at least 6 million obtained per sample. Total RNA, at least 5 micrograms per sample, was extracted from PBMCs with Trizol reagent. The percentages of naive CD45RAhigh/CD27high T cells were determined by flow cytometry on a PBMC aliquot from every donor. This sample is part of a study of blood T cells in healthy people across ages (dated by TCRdb to between 2014 and 2016). Turning to the overall study: In model experiments, template switching captured about one uniquely barcoded TCR beta cDNA molecule for every two T cells. Two additional independent replicas of 1 million unique cDNA reads from the same blood draw were analyzed for two donors (one aged 18 to 29 and one aged 80 or older). Four age groups were formed from the donors: young (average approximately 15 years), middle-aged (around 41), aged (approximately 60) and long-lived (less than 85). To avoid experimental bias, donors of different ages were distributed randomly across sequencing lanes. Age-related changes in TCR beta repertoire diversity were measured in the study by deep sequencing normalized with unique cDNA molecular identifiers.

Study-wide findings and limitations: The CMV infection status of donors was not known, potentially confounding age-related changes in expanded clonotypes. Compared with the aged group, the long-lived group had more naive CD4+ T cells, fewer expanded clones and increased TCR diversity, suggesting age selection. As age increased, observed TCR beta diversity per million T cells dropped in a roughly linear way, and a significant reduction was already evident by age about 40. Estimates of total diversity from one million sequenced T cells were regarded as lower bounds and underestimates. The percentage of naive T cells measured by flow cytometry correlated strongly with observed TCR beta diversity. Since profiling was done on bulk unsorted PBMCs, naive and antigen-experienced compartments could not be conclusively compared.

V loses 2 bases of germline sequence and J loses 7 bases, and the interval between the two ends is 17 bases. Its CDR3 holds 15 amino acids, cysteine through phenylalanine. CDR3 DNA only is kept here, 45 bases in frame from base 1. Sequences SEHNR (CDR1) and FQNEAQ (CDR2) are obtained from the germline V gene (reference sequence). The sequencing sample was made of blood. The sequence came from a man older than 75 in good health. This sequence uses TRBV7-9 and TRBJ2-5, with no D gene named confidently. The CDR3 here reads CASSLTTTTRRTQYF. The sequenced DNA is TGTGCCAGCAGCTTAACGACAACTACTCGTCGGACCCAGTACTTC.